This T cell receptor beta chain is from a study of T cells after yellow fever vaccination. TCRdb re-derived calls from the 5' RACE reads in MiXCR, one entry per CDR3 protein. This table holds 240,000 or so distinct CDR3 sequences, less than 9% found once. CDR1 and CDR2 (germline): SGHTA, FQGNSA. The germline V and J ends were trimmed by 5 bases and 5 bases, with 12 bases remaining between them. This CDR3 is built from 14 residues. This receptor was obtained from a young man who received the YFV17D yellow fever vaccine. This specimen consisted of CD4+ T cells sorted from PBMCs, obtained 15 days after the yellow fever booster vaccination. The chain joins TRBV7-2 to TRBJ2-2; unclear D gene. This chain's CDR3 is CASSPVRQTGELFF. The CDR3 nucleotides read TGTGCCAGCAGCCCCGTAAGGCAGACCGGGGAGCTGTTTTTT.